This entry lists 27 T cell receptor beta chains sequenced from one sample in a study of sequential checkpoint blockade in melanoma. Noted treatment: randomized to nivolumab then ipilimumab (arm A) or the reverse (arm B). Produced via immunoSEQ multiplex PCR; TCRdb's table is partial and in-frame only. In the table there are around 35,000 clones, roughly 32% of which are singletons. The sample in question was tumor tissue (inferred from file names), obtained from a patient given nivolumab and ipilimumab in sequence. The receptor set was obtained from a human donor with melanoma.

CDR3 sequence: CASSLVGGGAYEQYF. The DNA for the CDR3 is TGCGCCAGCAGCTTGGTGGGCGGGGGGGCCTACGAGCAGTACTTC. The chain carries TRBV5-1 and TRBJ2-7; TRBD2 matches 9 bases. CDR3 length: 15 residues. J lost 2 bases, V lost 0 bases, and 3 bases had no gene match. CDR1 SGHRS and CDR2 YFSETQ come from the germline V gene.

The J gene is TRBJ1-2, the V gene TRBV11-3, with D hard to call. The CDR3 contains 14 residues. From germline, CDR1 is SGHNT and CDR2 YENEEA. Trimming removed 3 bases at V and 6 bases at J, with 14 bases between. CDR3 amino acids: CASSLTGGHDGYTF. The DNA of the CDR3 is TGTGCCAGCAGCTTGACGGGAGGCCATGATGGCTACACCTTC.

The rearrangement uses TRBV6-8 and TRBJ2-2; TRBD1 matches 10 bases. The germline gives CDR1 MNHGY, CDR2 SAAAGT. V shed 10 bases and J 3 bases; nucleotides not matched to a gene: 14. CDR3 length equals 17 residues. This CDR3 is CAIIEGDRGRDTGELFF. CDR3 coding DNA: TGTGCCATCATCGAGGGCGACAGGGGGCGGGACACCGGGGAGCTGTTTTTT.

This clone was seen only a few times. The chain joins TRBV28 to TRBJ2-7; D is unclear. From germline, CDR1 is MDHEN and CDR2 SYDVKM. V dropped 2 bases and J dropped 3 bases, with 14 bases sitting between them. CDR3 length: 15 residues. DNA for the CDR3: TGTGCCAGCAGTTTAGGTCAGAACGCCGTCTACGAGCAGTACTTC. Translated, it gives CASSLGQNAVYEQYF.

V gene TRBV28 combines with J gene TRBJ2-3; D ambiguous. Germline CDR1 and CDR2: MDHEN and SYDVKM. This CDR3 comprises 13 residues. V was pared by 2 bases and J by 4 bases, with 7 bases between. The CDR3 DNA reads TGTGCCAGCAGTTTAGCAGAATCAGATACGCAGTATTTT. It translates to CASSLAESDTQYF.

V usage is TRBV5-1 and J usage is TRBJ2-3, with D maybe TRBD2 (6 bases). This CDR3 has 17 amino acids. With 4 bases removed from V and 1 base from J, the gap between germline ends came to 19 bases. Germline V gives CDR1 SGHRS, CDR2 YFSETQ. This chain's CDR3 is CASSPARGGSGTDTQYF. The DNA of the CDR3 is TGCGCCAGCAGCCCGGCAAGGGGAGGCTCTGGCACAGATACGCAGTATTTT.

CDR3 amino acids: CASSRSGTGGYGYTF. The CDR3 bases are TGTGCCAGCAGCCGTTCCGGGACAGGGGGCTATGGCTACACCTTC. The rearrangement joins TRBV11-3 to TRBJ1-2, with 11 bases that match TRBD1. In germline, CDR1 is SGHNT, CDR2 YENEEA. V trimming: 5 bases; J trimming: 4 bases; junction bases outside the gene matches: 6. The CDR3 consists of 15 residues.

The gene calls are TRBV11-3 and TRBJ2-3, with a weak D call TRBD2 (6 bases). The germline gives CDR1 SGHNT, CDR2 YENEEA. Trimming removed 5 bases at V and 1 base at J, with 16 bases between. The CDR3 has 16 residues. CDR3 DNA sequence: TGTGCCAGCAGCAGGGCCCGACTAGGCGGCACAGATACGCAGTATTTT. This codes for CASSRARLGGTDTQYF. The full variable domain, with the rest looked up from reference TRBV11-3 and TRBJ2-3, is EAGVVQSPRYKIIEKKQPVAFWCNPISGHNTLYWYLQNLGQGPELLIRYENEEAVDDSQLPKDRFSAERLKGVDSTLKIQPAELGDSAVYLCASSRARLGGTDTQYFGPGTRLTVL.

The V gene is TRBV19, the J gene TRBJ1-4; a weak D match, TRBD1 (5 bases). CDR1 and CDR2 from the germline V gene are LNHDA and SQIVND (reference sequence). Trimming removed 7 bases from V and 6 bases from J, with 15 bases in between. CDR3 length: 14 residues. This CDR3 is CASNRGGGDEKLFF. The CDR3, as DNA: TGTGCCAGTAATAGGGGCGGAGGAGATGAAAAACTGTTTTTT.

DNA of the CDR3: TGTGCCAGCAGCCCCGGACAGGGGACGGGCTACACCTTC. Translated, it gives CASSPGQGTGYTF. This sequence joins TRBV7-2 and TRBJ1-2; 9 bases fit TRBD1. Trimming took 5 bases from V and 8 from J; bases not matched to a gene: 6. The CDR3 has 13 amino acids. The V gene's germline CDR1 is SGHTA and CDR2 FQGNSA.

The chain recombines TRBV5-1 with TRBJ2-7; perhaps TRBD1 as D (6 bases). The germline V and J ends were trimmed by 0 bases and 4 bases, with 11 bases remaining between them. Germline-derived CDR1 and CDR2 are SGHRS and YFSETQ. The CDR3 consists of 14 residues. The CDR3 loop reads CASSLVPGAYEQYF. In DNA form, the CDR3 reads TGCGCCAGCAGCTTGGTCCCAGGGGCTTACGAGCAGTACTTC.

This clone was detected a few times. The chain joins TRBV9 to TRBJ1-3, with 9 bases identical to TRBD1. CDR1 SGDLS and CDR2 YYNGEE come from the germline V gene. This CDR3 comprises 17 residues. The V segment lost 5 bases and the J segment 2 bases; nucleotides outside the gene matches: 11. CDR3 bases: TGTGCCAGCAGTGAATCTTACCGGGACAGGGCTGGAAACACCATATATTTT. Its translation: CASSESYRDRAGNTIYF.

The V call is TRBV5-1, the J call TRBJ2-5; maybe TRBD2 (6 bases). The length of the CDR3 is 14 residues. The ends were cut back, 2 bases at V and 4 bases at J, with 12 bases in the middle. Germline CDR1 SGHRS, CDR2 YFSETQ. DNA of the CDR3: TGCGCCAGCAGCTTTAGCGGAGGGCGAGAGACCCAGTACTTC. This gives the protein CASSFSGGRETQYF.

This clone turned up a few times. The chain uses TRBV6-8 and TRBJ1-3; no firm D call. CDR1 is MNHGY and CDR2 is SAAAGT in the germline V gene. Trimming took off 8 bases at V and 0 bases at J, with 8 bases between the two ends. The CDR3 length is 13 residues. The CDR3 coding sequence is TGTGCCAGCGGAACAGTCTCTGGAAACACCATATATTTT. It specifies CASGTVSGNTIYF.

The table lists this clone with a few counts. The V call is TRBV11-3, the J call TRBJ2-2; D possibly corresponds to TRBD2 (6 bases). V dropped 5 bases and J dropped 4 bases, with 20 bases sitting between them. This CDR3 contains 17 residues. Germline values: CDR1 SGHNT, CDR2 YENEEA. In DNA, the CDR3 is TGTGCCAGCAGCCGACAAAAGGGGCGGGATCTCACCGGGGAGCTGTTTTTT. Its protein product is CASSRQKGRDLTGELFF.

V is TRBV10-3 and J is TRBJ2-1; D gene ambiguous. The CDR3 spans 13 residues. Trimming removed 10 bases at V and 3 bases at J, with 13 bases between. CDR1 and CDR2 (germline): ENHRY, SYGVKD. DNA of the CDR3: TGTGCCAGTAAAGACACAAACTACAATGAGCAGTTCTTC. It translates to CASKDTNYNEQFF.

This clone was detected only a few times. V usage is TRBV4-1 and J usage is TRBJ2-3; either TRBD1 or TRBD2 may fit D (7 bases each). Germline CDR1 MGHRA, CDR2 YSYEKL. CDR3 length: 17 amino acids. V was shortened by 4 bases and J by 0 bases, with 17 bases between the two germline ends. The DNA of the CDR3 is TGCGCCAGCAGCCTAGGGAGGGGGCGGATGAGCACAGATACGCAGTATTTT. Translating gives CASSLGRGRMSTDTQYF.

This clone came up a few times. The chain is built from TRBV11-3 and TRBJ2-7; 10 bases map to TRBD2. V lost 4 bases, J lost 5 bases, and 8 bases stayed unmatched. Germline V gene lookup returns CDR1 SGHNT and CDR2 YENEEA. There are 15 residues in the CDR3. The CDR3 loop reads CASSSSLAGGHEQYF. DNA of the CDR3: TGTGCCAGCAGCTCCTCCTTAGCGGGGGGCCACGAGCAGTACTTC.

This chain links TRBV9 with TRBJ2-5; 14 nucleotides line up with TRBD2. Unmatched junction bases numbered 4, after V lost 0 bases and J lost 0 bases. Germline V CDR1 and CDR2: SGDLS, YYNGEE. The CDR3 is made up of 18 amino acids. CDR3 sequence: CASSVGGLAGAYQETQYF. In DNA, the CDR3 is TGTGCCAGCAGCGTAGGGGGACTAGCGGGGGCGTACCAAGAGACCCAGTACTTC.

The chain recombines TRBV5-1 with TRBJ2-1; D is uncertain. CDR1 and CDR2 (germline): SGHRS, YFSETQ. The CDR3 runs to 15 residues. The ends were cut back, 0 bases at V and 0 bases at J, with 7 bases in the middle. The CDR3 coding sequence is TGCGCCAGCAGCTTGGGGATAAGCTCCTACAATGAGCAGTTCTTC. Translation: CASSLGISSYNEQFF.

This clone was detected only a few times. The chain joins TRBV1 to TRBJ1-2; the table's D call, TRBD1, was not checked against the DNA. TRBV1 is labeled a pseudogene. This CDR3 spans 16 amino acids. In DNA form, the CDR3 reads TGCACAAGTCTGAAAGGCCACCGGGACAGGGTGAATGGCTACACCTTC. This encodes CTSLKGHRDRVNGYTF.

The gene calls are TRBV19 and TRBJ1-3; D gene ambiguous. CDR1 is LNHDA, CDR2 SQIVND, per germline (reference sequence). The CDR3 is 12 residues long. Trimming left V 5 bases short and J 0 bases short, with 2 bases between. The CDR3 region is CASSVSGNTIYF. Here the CDR3 DNA reads TGTGCCAGTAGTGTCTCTGGAAACACCATATATTTT.

This sequence joins TRBV6-8 and TRBJ1-1; D is possibly TRBD1 (5 bases). This CDR3 spans 13 amino acids. Trimming stripped 2 bases from V and 4 bases from J, with 8 bases between. Germline CDR1 reads MNHGY; CDR2 reads SAAAGT. The CDR3 region is CASSYQGPTEAFF. DNA for the CDR3: TGTGCCAGCAGTTACCAGGGCCCCACTGAAGCTTTCTTT.

This clone has a handful of counts. The chain employs TRBV7-8 and TRBJ1-1, with no clear D. CDR1 and CDR2 (germline): SGHVS, FQNEAQ. The CDR3 is 13 amino acids. The V and J ends lost 5 bases and 0 bases respectively, with 7 bases between them. The CDR3 region has the DNA TGTGCCAGCAGCGAGTGGGTGAACACTGAAGCTTTCTTT. Translated, it gives CASSEWVNTEAFF.

The chain joins TRBV30 to TRBJ1-5; D not resolved. The CDR3 runs 13 residues. The germline CDR1 and CDR2 sequences are GTSNPN and SVGIG (reference sequence). V was clipped by 0 bases and J by 5 bases, with 8 bases between them. The DNA for the CDR3 is TGTGCCTGGAGTGTACAGCGGGATCAGCCCCAGCATTTT. Its protein product is CAWSVQRDQPQHF.

The V call is TRBV19, the J call TRBJ2-1; TRBD2 agrees at 7 bases. This CDR3 has 15 residues. With 6 bases clipped from V and 8 bases from J, the junction kept 13 bases outside the gene matches. Germline loops: CDR1 LNHDA, CDR2 SQIVND (reference sequence). The CDR3 DNA reads TGTGCCAGTAGGTACTCTTGGGGGGGAGGGGATGAGCAGTTCTTC. Translated, it gives CASRYSWGGGDEQFF. Variable domain in full (rest from reference TRBV19 and TRBJ2-1): DGGITQSPKYLFRKEGQNVTLSCEQNLNHDAMYWYRQDPGQGLRLIYYSQIVNDFQKGDIAEGYSVSREKKESFPLTVTSAQKNPTAFYLCASRYSWGGGDEQFFGPGTRLTVL.

The chain carries TRBV6-8 and TRBJ2-3, with 7 bases lining up with TRBD1. V lost 5 bases and J lost 2; bases outside the gene matches: 13. This CDR3 region has 17 residues. The V gene's germline CDR1 is MNHGY and CDR2 SAAAGT. This CDR3 reads CASSHRSRDSFTDTQYF. In nucleotides, the CDR3 is TGTGCCAGCAGTCACCGAAGCCGGGACAGCTTCACAGATACGCAGTATTTT.